Included here is one TCR beta chain sequence, with context. The antigen remains unidentified. As every portion of the isolated RNA was reverse transcribed, the sequencing read expressed TCRB transcripts. This table comes from immunoSEQ multiplex PCR, and its TCRdb copy is limited to in-frame clones, with some not included. Here the sample spans about 170,000 clones, 6% to 9% being singletons. This entry comes from a study of beta chain features in type 1 diabetes. Study-level information: Healthy donors and patients showed comparable age, gender and cell yields. Regarding the study as a whole: Moderate but significant shortening of TCRB CDR3s was recorded in all four CD4+ subsets from Type 1 diabetes patients. Naive, central memory and Treg TCRB repertoires seemed to resemble each other more closely in patients than they did in healthy donors.

Stem cell-like memory, regulatory, central memory and naive CD4+ cells were sorted via CD45RO/CCR7/CD25/CD127/CD95/CD27. CDR1 and CDR2 from the germline V gene are KGHSH and LQKENI. This CDR3 region has 15 residues. After removal of 6 bases from V and 5 bases from J, the junction contained 11 bases not matched to a gene. The chain joins TRBV18 to TRBJ1-2; TRBD1 matches 8 bases. The clonotype originates from a man aged 18 to 29 with type 1 diabetes. Sequencing was carried out using central memory CD4+ T cells from blood. As DNA, the CDR3 is TGTGCCAGCTCCCAAGCCCAGGGGGCAGTTTATGGCTACACCTTC. This sequence encodes CASSQAQGAVYGYTF.